The rows below give T cell receptor beta chains drawn from one sample of a study of shared clonotypes between healthy human individuals. Method: immunoSEQ multiplex PCR; TCRdb's copy keeps in-frame clones and lacks some. The table records some 2,500,000 clones, roughly 93% of them present only once. The sequenced sample consisted of naive CD4+ T cells from PBMCs. The source is a man aged 18 to 35 in good health. Some clones in this sample may be carry-over from other donors' samples. The CDR3 runs from the conserved cysteine through the conserved F or W. The D gene is left open where the match is weak. A row's size may be missing; if present it is once, few, many or a size class.

>.|TRBJ2-1|.|TRBV2
TGTGCCAGCAGTGAGCAGAGCTCCTACAATGAGCAGTTCTTC
CASSEQSSYNEQFF
>.|TRBJ2-1|TRBD2|TRBV12-5
TGTGCTAGTGGTTTGACTAGCGGGAGGACGAGGGACAATGAGCAGTTCTTC
CASGLTSGRTRDNEQFF
>.|TRBJ2-7|.|TRBV7-7
TGTGCCAGCAGCTTAGGGGTTGGCGGAGCCTACGAGCAGTACTTC
CASSLGVGGAYEQYF
>once|TRBJ1-2|.|TRBV7-9
TGTGCCAGCAGCTACGACGGTAACTATGGCTACACCTTC
CASSYDGNYGYTF
>.|TRBJ2-1|.|TRBV7-2
TGTGCCAGCAGCTTAGGCGTGAACTCCTACAATGAGCAGTTCTTC
CASSLGVNSYNEQFF
>.|TRBJ2-2|.|TRBV5-5
TGTGCCAGCAGCCGGGGGACTGTCAGGACCGGGGAGCTGTTTTTT
CASSRGTVRTGELFF
>.|TRBJ2-7|.|TRBV7-2
TGTGCCAGCAGTCTACAGGGAAGCACCTACGAGCAGTACTTC
CASSLQGSTYEQYF
>.|TRBJ2-3|TRBD1|TRBV18
TGTGCCAGCTCACCAGGGACAGGGAGCACAGATACGCAGTATTTT
CASSPGTGSTDTQYF
>.|TRBJ2-7|TRBD1|TRBV28
TGTGCCAGCCGCCCGGACAGGGCCTACTACGAGCAGTACTTC
CASRPDRAYYEQYF
>.|TRBJ2-7|.|TRBV4-3
TGCGCCAGCAGCCTCTATCGGTTGCGGGATGGGTCCTCCGAGCAGTACTTC
CASSLYRLRDGSSEQYF
>.|TRBJ2-1|.|TRBV28
TGTGCCAGCAGACGACAGGAGTTGACCTACAATGAGCAGTTCTTC
CASRRQELTYNEQFF
>.|TRBJ2-4|.|TRBV11-2
TGTGCCAGCAGCACGCGACGGGGCGGGGATCGCGCCAAAAACATTCAGTACTTC
CASSTRRGGDRAKNIQYF
>.|TRBJ2-1|TRBD1|TRBV7-3
TGTGCCAGCAGCTCCCGGGACAGGGTGCGGTCCTCCTACAATGAGCAGTTCTTC
CASSSRDRVRSSYNEQFF
>once|TRBJ1-1|.|TRBV11-3
TGTGCCAGCAGCGTACAGGGCATGAACACTGAAGCTTTCTTT
CASSVQGMNTEAFF
>once|TRBJ2-1|.|TRBV5-8
TGTGCCAGCAGCTCCGAGTGGACAGCGCGTTCCTACAATGAGCAGTTCTTC
CASSSEWTARSYNEQFF
>once|TRBJ1-3|TRBD1|TRBV27
TGTGCCAGCAGTTTCAGACAGGGAGGAAACACCATATATTTT
CASSFRQGGNTIYF
>.|TRBJ2-2|.|TRBV2
TGTGCCAGCAGGGTCAGGGAAGTCACCGGGGAGCTGTTTTTT
CASRVREVTGELFF
>.|TRBJ2-7|.|TRBV5-5
TGTGCCAGCAGCCAGCTAGCGAAACCGCCCTACGAGCAGTACTTC
CASSQLAKPPYEQYF
>.|TRBJ2-7|.|TRBV29-1
TGCAGCGTTATGGTCCCTGGCTACGAGCAGTACTTC
CSVMVPGYEQYF
>.|TRBJ1-2|TRBD1|TRBV7-2
TGTGCCAGCAGCTTAGGAGGGACAGGGGTTGGCTACACCTTC
CASSLGGTGVGYTF
>.|TRBJ1-5|.|TRBV21-1
TGTGCCAGCAGTCCTCCGGGACAGGGCAATCAGCCCCAGCATTTT
CASSPPGQGNQPQHF
>.|TRBJ1-5|TRBD1|TRBV6-6
TGTGCCAGCAGTACCGGACAGGCGGATCAGCCCCAGCATTTT
CASSTGQADQPQHF
>.|TRBJ1-5|.|TRBV14
TGTGCCAGCAGCCAGGGGAATCAGCCCCAGCATTTT
CASSQGNQPQHF
>.|TRBJ2-1|TRBD2|TRBV4-1
TGCGCCAGCAGCCAAGGACTCGCTAGCGGTTACAATGAGCAGTTCTTC
CASSQGLASGYNEQFF
>once|TRBJ1-2|TRBD1|TRBV5-6
TGTGCCAGCAGCTGGAGGGCAGGGGGTAGGGATGGCTACACCTTC
CASSWRAGGRDGYTF
>.|TRBJ1-4|TRBD1|TRBV28
TGTGCCAGCAGTTTGACGACAGGGCGGGTTGGCGAAAAACTGTTTTTT
CASSLTTGRVGEKLFF
>.|TRBJ2-7|.|TRBV28
TGTGCCAGCAGTTTATTGGGCGAGCAGTACTTC
CASSLLGEQYF
>.|TRBJ1-2|.|TRBV7-2
TGTGCCAGCAGGAAAGATTCGGGACTCGGGGCAAACTATGGCTACACCTTC
CASRKDSGLGANYGYTF
>.|TRBJ1-5|.|TRBV4-1
TGCGCCAGCAGCCAAGAGGGGGGTGGCCCGGGCAATCAGCCCCAGCATTTT
CASSQEGGGPGNQPQHF
>.|TRBJ2-7|TRBD1|TRBV9
TGTGCCAGCAGCCCATCCCCCGGGACAGAAGGCTCCTACGAGCAGTACTTC
CASSPSPGTEGSYEQYF
>.|TRBJ2-2|TRBD2|TRBV5-1
TGCGCCAGCAGTAAGGCGGGAGGGCCGAACACCGGGGAGCTGTTTTTT
CASSKAGGPNTGELFF
>.|TRBJ1-2|TRBD1|TRBV6-1
TGTGCCAGCACCTTAGGGGGCGCATCCTATGGCTACACCTTC
CASTLGGASYGYTF
>.|TRBJ1-4|.|TRBV27
TGTGCCAGCAGTCCAACAGGGATCCTGTGGACTAATGAAAAACTGTTTTTT
CASSPTGILWTNEKLFF
>.|TRBJ2-2|.|TRBV11-2
TGTGCCAGCAGCTCCAGCAGGGGCCCCACCGGGGAGCTGTTTTTT
CASSSSRGPTGELFF
>.|TRBJ2-5|TRBD1|TRBV18
TGTGCCAGCTCATTCGGGACAGCAATCCAAGAGACCCAGTACTTC
CASSFGTAIQETQYF
>.|TRBJ2-3|.|TRBV14
TGTGCCAGCAGCAATCCCCGCGGAACCACAGATACGCAGTATTTT
CASSNPRGTTDTQYF
>.|TRBJ2-7|TRBD1|TRBV9
TGTGCCAGCAGCCCTCGACAGGGAAACTACGAGCAGTACTTC
CASSPRQGNYEQYF
>.|TRBJ1-6|.|TRBV19
TGTGCCAGTAGTAGGACGGAGTCAAATTCACCCCTCCACTTT
CASSRTESNSPLHF
>once|TRBJ1-2|TRBD1|TRBV7-6
TGTGCCAGCAGCTTTATGGAGGGGGCTGGCGATGGCTACACCTTC
CASSFMEGAGDGYTF
>.|TRBJ2-4|.|TRBV6-6
TGTGCCAGCAGCCTTCTCCCCGTCATTCAGTACTTC
CASSLLPVIQYF
>.|TRBJ2-1|.|TRBV6-1
TGTGCCTCGGGGCCCAGGGAGAATGAGCAGTTCTTC
CASGPRENEQFF
>.|TRBJ2-7|TRBD2|TRBV13
TGTGCCAGCAGCGTTTGGACTAGCGTTGCCTACGAGCAGTACTTC
CASSVWTSVAYEQYF
>.|TRBJ2-1|TRBD2|TRBV6-6
TGTGCCAGCTCCCTAGCGGGAACCTACAATGAGCAGTTCTTC
CASSLAGTYNEQFF
>.|TRBJ2-1|.|TRBV5-1
TGCGCCAGCAGCTTGGCCGAGGGTTTTGAGCAGTTCTTC
CASSLAEGFEQFF
>.|TRBJ2-1|.|TRBV7-9
TGTGCCAGCAGCTTAGCGGGCGCGGGGCGCTACAATGAGCAGTTCTTC
CASSLAGAGRYNEQFF